A selection of T cell receptor beta chains follows, all from one sample in a study of Ad26.COV2.S vaccination and SARS-CoV-2 variants. Sequencing used immunoSEQ multiplex PCR; TCRdb keeps in-frame clones, though not all of them. The data show just over 350,000 clones, approximately 85% seen once. The sequenced sample was peripheral blood, obtained in a trial of Ad26.COV2.S vaccine versus placebo. The receptors come from a person aged 18 to 59 who received the Ad26.COV2.S COVID-19 vaccine or a placebo. Each CDR3 is given with its conserved first and last residue. Some rows mark clone size as missing; the rest say once, few, many or name a class of expanded clone.

abundance	v_gene	j_gene	CDR3aa
-	TRBV28	TRBJ2-2	CASSLGAEGTGELFF
-	TRBV2	TRBJ1-1	CASLDQSRGEAFF
-	TRBV7-2	TRBJ2-2	CASSSRGAGVYSGELFF
-	TRBV5-1	TRBJ2-7	CASSFGDIYEQYF
-	TRBV5-4	TRBJ2-7	CASSLVPYEQYF
-	TRBV9	TRBJ2-3	CASSVGQLISTDTQYF
-	TRBV30	TRBJ1-1	CAWSKGLGNTEAFF
-	TRBV5-8	TRBJ2-2	CASSLENWNTGELFF
-	TRBV28	TRBJ2-7	CASSLLGAAGGEQYF
-	TRBV12-5	TRBJ2-1	CASGPPTGSNFDEQFF
once	TRBV10-3	TRBJ1-1	CAISEGQGANTEAFF
once	TRBV2	TRBJ2-3	CASSVFGQGTDTQYF
-	TRBV5-1	TRBJ2-5	CASSGQGARETQYF
once	TRBV6-6	TRBJ2-7	CASSYVGQVYEQYF
-	TRBV4-3	TRBJ1-4	CASSRAGGAKPTNEKLFF
-	TRBV7-2	TRBJ2-3	CASSLLVKGSDTQYF
-	TRBV28	TRBJ2-3	CASSQPITGTITDTQYF
-	TRBV5-1	TRBJ2-2	CASSAIAGGPSTGELFF